The 13 T cell receptor beta chains below were found in one sample sequenced in a study of breast tumors, draining lymph nodes, adjacent tissues. TCRdb redid the calling of the multiplex PCR reads with MiXCR, one entry per CDR3 protein. The sample shows around 130,000 distinct CDR3 sequences, about 20% of them seen only once. Samples came from axillary lymph nodes draining the breast cancer. The sequenced sample consisted of axillary lymph node tissue. Receptors were obtained from a female donor with breast cancer. Some clones in this sample may be carry-over from other donors' samples.

This clonotype was observed many times. The chain uses TRBV7-9 and TRBJ2-6, with D perhaps matching TRBD2 (6 bases). Between the trimmed V and J ends, which lost 7 bases and 2 bases, there was a span of 18 bases. The germline gives CDR1 SEHNR, CDR2 FQNEAQ (reference sequence). The CDR3 spans 17 residues. CDR3 sequence: CASIPVGLRAGANVLTF. The CDR3 nucleotides are TGTGCCAGCATTCCCGTGGGACTTCGGGCTGGGGCCAACGTCCTGACTTTC.

This clonotype showed up many times. The genes are TRBV7-9 and TRBJ2-7; TRBD1 aligns across 9 bases. The V and J ends lost 6 bases and 3 bases, in that order; junction bases with no gene match: 15. Germline CDR1 and CDR2: SEHNR and FQNEAQ (reference sequence). The CDR3 consists of 17 residues. DNA for the CDR3: TGTGCCAGCAGTTCATGGGGAGGCGGACAGGGGATCTACGAGCAGTACTTC. Its protein is CASSSWGGGQGIYEQYF.

The chain employs TRBV28 and TRBJ2-5, with 9 positions matching TRBD2. Germline-derived CDR1 and CDR2 are MDHEN and SYDVKM. CDR3 length: 18 amino acids. V dropped 6 bases and J dropped 7; count of bases not matched to a gene: 21. The CDR3 DNA follows: TGTGCCAGCAGGGGGTGGTCGGTGGAGCGGGAGGCCCCGGTGACCCAGTACTTC. It codes for CASRGWSVEREAPVTQYF.

The chain joins TRBV6-5 to TRBJ1-1, with a weak D call TRBD1 (5 bases). Deletions cut 2 bases from V and 0 bases from J, with 13 bases between. Germline-derived CDR1 and CDR2 are MNHEY and SVGAGI. This CDR3 has 16 amino acids. The CDR3 sequence is CASSYDVDRLNTEAFF. The CDR3 DNA is TGTGCCAGCAGTTACGACGTAGACAGACTGAACACTGAAGCTTTCTTT.

This clonotype was observed at least ten times. A junction boundary mismatches the germline segment, possibly from a read error. CDR3 residues: CASSPGPRTSGFYFFF. CDR3 bases: TGTGCCAGCAGTCCCGGCCCAAGGACTAGCGGGTTTTATTTTTTTTTC. V and J are TRBV6-5 and TRBJ2-1; 11 bases align to TRBD2. The CDR3 extends over 16 amino acids. The germline gives CDR1 MNHEY, CDR2 SVGAGI.

Ten or more counts support this clonotype. This sequence joins TRBV5-1 and TRBJ1-4; a possible D gene is TRBD1 (5 bases). This CDR3 has 14 residues. V lost 4 bases and J lost 4, with 11 bases in between. Germline V gene sequence: CDR1 SGHRS, CDR2 YFSETQ. In DNA form, the CDR3 reads TGCGCCAGCAGCCTTGACAGACATAATGAAAAACTGTTTTTT. Its translation is CASSLDRHNEKLFF. The entire variable domain, with the rest obtained from reference TRBV5-1 and TRBJ1-4, is as follows: KAGVTQTPRYLIKTRGQQVTLSCSPISGHRSVSWYQQTPGQGLQFLFEYFSETQRNKGNFPGRFSGRQFSNSRSEMNVSTLELGDSALYLCASSLDRHNEKLFFGSGTQLSVL.

In this sample, this clonotype turned up many times. The chain is built from TRBV12-3 or TRBV12-4 and TRBJ2-7; TRBD1 agrees at 7 bases. V dropped 4 bases and J dropped 2; count of bases not matched to a gene: 5. This CDR3 is built from 14 residues. The CDR3 DNA reads TGTGCCAGCAGTTACTACAGGGGTGCCTACGAGCAGTACTTC. Its protein is CASSYYRGAYEQYF.

This clonotype was observed many times. The chain joins TRBV9 to TRBJ1-6, with no clear D. Germline V CDR1 and CDR2: SGDLS, YYNGEE. CDR3 length: 15 residues. V shed 3 bases and J shed 9 bases, with 16 bases lying between them. As DNA, the CDR3 is TGTGCCAGCAGCGAAGCGGCAATCCGAATTTCACCCCTCCACTTT. Translated, it gives CASSEAAIRISPLHF.

This clonotype was detected many times. CDR3 residues: CASSLGSSGWSDTQYF. The DNA for the CDR3 is TGCGCCAGCAGCTTGGGGTCTAGCGGGTGGTCAGATACGCAGTATTTT. V and J are TRBV5-1 and TRBJ2-3, with TRBD2 matching over 8 bases. This CDR3 is 16 amino acids long. Trimming took 0 bases from V and 4 from J; bases not matched to a gene: 7. The V gene's germline CDR1 is SGHRS and CDR2 YFSETQ.

In this sample, this clonotype turned up many times. The chain joins TRBV14 to TRBJ2-2; a possible D gene is TRBD2 (5 bases). V was shortened by 6 bases and J by 2 bases, with 7 bases between the two germline ends. Germline values: CDR1 SGHDN, CDR2 FVKESK. The CDR3 is made up of 13 amino acids. The CDR3 nucleotides read TGTGCCAGCAGAGGGAGCAACACCGGGGAGCTGTTTTTT. It specifies CASRGSNTGELFF.

This clonotype was found many times. This rearrangement joins TRBV5-4 to TRBJ2-1; unclear D gene. V lost 4 bases and J 5 bases, leaving 10 bases between the germline ends. Germline CDR1 reads SGHNT; CDR2 reads YYREEE (reference sequence). The CDR3 loop spans 13 amino acids. In DNA form, the CDR3 reads TGTGCCAGCAGCCCCGGAAGCCACAATGAGCAGTTCTTC. Protein product: CASSPGSHNEQFF.

In its sample, this clonotype was seen a few times. V and J are TRBV28 and TRBJ1-2; D call uncertain. The CDR3 covers 14 residues. The ends were cut back, 2 bases at V and 2 bases at J, with 9 bases in the middle. Germline CDR1 is MDHEN and CDR2 is SYDVKM. CDR3 coding DNA: TGTGCCAGCAGTTTAAGACAACAGAACTATGGCTACACCTTC. Amino acid sequence: CASSLRQQNYGYTF.

As regards this clonotype: A much larger clone differs by one base, so this may be a read error. The CDR3 nucleotides read TGTGCCAGCAGCTTAGGGGAGGTCCATGAGCAGTTCTTC. This translates into CASSLGEVHEQFF. The chain is built from TRBV11-3 and TRBJ2-1, with D possibly being TRBD2 (6 bases). CDR3 length: 13 residues. With 1 base removed from V and 8 bases from J, the gap between germline ends came to 9 bases. Germline assignment: CDR1 SGHNT and CDR2 YENEEA.